This T cell receptor beta chain was recorded in a study of CD8+ T cells in alopecia areata. Study results and limitations: Lesional scalp, notably in alopecia totalis/universalis, had clonality above that of normal scalp.

Details on this clone: The antigen is unknown.

After isolation, RNA underwent reverse transcription to generate cDNA as the sequencing template. Only in-frame clones appear in the TCRdb table, and some are missing; sequencing was by immunoSEQ multiplex PCR. The sample includes 250,000 or so clones, 65% to 70% of them seen just once. Source: CD4+ T cells sorted from blood, taken at week 0. This TCR derives from a human donor with alopecia areata.

The CDR3 protein is CASSLGNEQFF. The CDR3 DNA is TGTGCCAGCTCACTGGGTAATGAGCAGTTCTTC. This chain uses TRBV18 with TRBJ2-1, with D uncertain. The CDR3 is 11 residues long. Germline CDR1 reads KGHSH; CDR2 reads LQKENI. Trimming pared 4 bases from V and 7 bases from J, leaving 5 bases between.